One sample yielded the 19 T cell receptor beta chains listed below, sequenced in a study of technical replicates of blood from a few donors. Some clones are missing from TCRdb's copy, which holds only in-frame ones; the method was immunoSEQ multiplex PCR. This sample has tens of thousands of clones, with approximately 95% found just once. Sequences were obtained from T cells isolated from PBMCs. These receptors came from a human donor in good health.

The chain couples TRBV7-9 to TRBJ1-5; 7 bases align to TRBD1. CDR3 length: 13 amino acids. J was trimmed by 5 bases and V by 6 bases; bases with no gene match: 4. Germline V gene lookup returns CDR1 SEHNR and CDR2 FQNEAQ (reference sequence). CDR3 nucleotide sequence: TGTGCCAGCAGTTATACAGGGGATCAGCCCCAGCATTTT. It codes for CASSYTGDQPQHF.

The rearrangement joins TRBV2 to TRBJ2-7, with 10 bases identical to TRBD1. Per germline, CDR1 SNHLY and CDR2 FYNNEI. The CDR3 contains 13 residues. V was clipped by 4 bases and J by 5 bases; unmatched bases: 2. The CDR3 coding sequence is TGTGCCAGCAGTGTAGGGACAGGGGACGAGCAGTACTTC. It is translated as CASSVGTGDEQYF.

This clone was seen once. This sequence joins TRBV5-4 and TRBJ2-7, with D maybe TRBD1 (5 bases). Germline V gene lookup returns CDR1 SGHNT and CDR2 YYREEE (reference sequence). CDR3 length equals 13 residues. Trimming took off 0 bases at V and 4 bases at J, with 8 bases between the two ends. The CDR3 DNA follows: TGTGCCAGCAGCTTGGCCGCAGGGTACGAGCAGTACTTC. Translation: CASSLAAGYEQYF.

CDR3 protein: CASSFPDTGNTEAFF. Here the CDR3 DNA reads TGTGCCAGCAGTTTTCCGGACACAGGGAACACTGAAGCTTTCTTT. The chain uses TRBV6-1 and TRBJ1-1; D is perhaps TRBD1 (5 bases). V was pared by 5 bases and J by 1 base, with 14 bases between. The V gene's germline CDR1 is MNHNS and CDR2 SASEGT. The CDR3 loop spans 15 amino acids.

The V call is TRBV9, the J call TRBJ1-2; 9 bases are shared with TRBD1. The V gene end was trimmed by 3 bases and the J gene end by 8 bases; junction bases not matched to a gene: 11. Germline-derived CDR1 and CDR2 are SGDLS and YYNGEE. This CDR3 is built from 15 residues. CDR3 sequence: CASSGIEGQGFGYTF. The CDR3 DNA is TGTGCCAGCAGCGGCATTGAGGGACAGGGATTCGGCTACACCTTC.

CDR3 coding DNA: TGCAGCGCCGGGTCCGGGACAGAAGATGGCTACACCTTC. It translates to CSAGSGTEDGYTF. The rearrangement joins TRBV29-1 to TRBJ1-2; 7 nucleotides match TRBD1. This CDR3 contains 13 residues. V lost 7 bases and J lost 6; bases outside the gene matches: 11. The germline V gene has CDR1 SQVTM and CDR2 ANQGSEA.

This clone was detected once. The J gene is TRBJ2-1, the V gene TRBV7-8; maybe TRBD1 (6 bases). The germline CDR1 and CDR2 sequences are SGHVS and FQNEAQ. V was pared by 2 bases and J by 5 bases, with 13 bases between. This CDR3 has 15 amino acids. The CDR3 reads CASSLQGRKDNEQFF. CDR3 in DNA: TGTGCCAGCAGCTTACAGGGGCGCAAGGACAATGAGCAGTTCTTC.

For the CDR3, the DNA is TGTGCCAGCAGTGACTGGAGTGGGACAGGGGGTAAAGATACGCAGTATTTT. Translation: CASSDWSGTGGKDTQYF. The V gene is TRBV6-4, the J gene TRBJ2-3; 11 positions match TRBD1. Germline values: CDR1 MRHNA, CDR2 SNTAGT. The CDR3 has 17 residues. Losses at the gene ends were 1 base for V and 5 bases for J; bases not matched to a gene: 8.

V is TRBV5-1 and J is TRBJ2-7, with a possible D match to TRBD1 (5 bases). Germline V CDR1 and CDR2: SGHRS, YFSETQ. V was trimmed by 3 bases and J by 0 bases, leaving 10 bases between them. This CDR3 region has 14 residues. The CDR3 nucleotides are TGCGCCAGCAGCTCCCTTGACAGCTCCTACGAGCAGTACTTC. Amino acid sequence: CASSSLDSSYEQYF.

This sequence joins TRBV29-1 and TRBJ2-1, with D perhaps TRBD2 (6 bases). Germline values: CDR1 SQVTM, CDR2 ANQGSEA. Trimming removed 3 bases at V and 5 bases at J, with 17 bases between. The CDR3 is made up of 15 amino acids. The CDR3 DNA reads as TGCAGCGTTGAGGGACGGCGGGAACTCGACAATGAGCAGTTCTTC. Translated, it gives CSVEGRRELDNEQFF.

The chain links TRBV27 to TRBJ2-3, with 7 bases aligning to TRBD2. This CDR3 comprises 16 residues. The ends lost 6 bases at V and 0 bases at J; junction bases unmatched: 9. Per germline, CDR1 MNHEY and CDR2 SMNVEV (reference sequence). The CDR3 nucleotides are TGTGCCAGCAGGGAGGGACTATTTCTAAGCACAGATACGCAGTATTTT. Its translation: CASREGLFLSTDTQYF.

Only a few counts were recorded for this clone. The CDR3 loop reads CASSQQGAGETQYF. The CDR3 DNA is TGTGCCAGCAGCCAACAGGGGGCGGGGGAGACCCAGTACTTC. V and J are TRBV2 and TRBJ2-5; 9 bases match TRBD1. The V segment lost 6 bases and the J segment 5 bases; nucleotides outside the gene matches: 7. Germline CDR1 reads SNHLY; CDR2 reads FYNNEI. CDR3 length equals 14 residues. Filled out from reference TRBV2 and TRBJ2-5, the complete variable domain reads EPEVTQTPSHQVTQMGQEVILRCVPISNHLYFYWYRQILGQKVEFLVSFYNNEISEKSEIFDDQFSVERPDGSNFTLKIRSTKLEDSAMYFCASSQQGAGETQYFGPGTRLLVL.

The rearrangement uses TRBV4-2 and TRBJ2-7; 7 bases match TRBD2. The length of the CDR3 is 15 residues. The V and J ends lost 2 bases and 0 bases, in that order; junction bases with no gene match: 4. Germline V lookup: CDR1 LGHNA, CDR2 YNFKEQ. CDR3 DNA: TGTGCCAGCAGCCAATTAGCGGGTAGCTCCTACGAGCAGTACTTC. Translating gives CASSQLAGSSYEQYF.

This clone was counted once. Written as DNA, the CDR3 is TGTGCCAGCAGTCTCGCGACTCAGGGTTACGAGCAGTTCTTC. Its protein is CASSLATQGYEQFF. This chain connects TRBV6-5 to TRBJ2-1; D may be TRBD1 (5 bases). V gave up 5 bases and J gave up 10 bases, with 18 bases separating them. The CDR3 runs to 14 residues. Germline V gene lookup returns CDR1 MNHEY and CDR2 SVGAGI.

This sequence joins TRBV9 and TRBJ1-2; possibly TRBD1 for D (5 bases). The V end was cut by 4 bases, the J end by 7 bases, with 17 bases between. The CDR3 runs to 14 residues. CDR1 SGDLS and CDR2 YYNGEE come from the germline V gene. Here the CDR3 reads CASSPISGGRGYTF. Here the CDR3 DNA reads TGTGCCAGCAGCCCTATCTCCGGGGGACGTGGCTACACCTTC.

This rearrangement joins TRBV4-1 to TRBJ1-2; no firm D call. The germline V and J ends were trimmed by 0 bases and 8 bases, with 4 bases remaining between them. This CDR3 has 11 residues. The germline V gene has CDR1 MGHRA and CDR2 YSYEKL. CDR3 loop: CASSQDGGYTF. CDR3 DNA: TGCGCCAGCAGCCAAGATGGCGGCTACACCTTC.

The genes are TRBV5-1 and TRBJ2-3; D unresolved. V lost 2 bases and J lost 0, with 7 bases in between. This CDR3 comprises 14 residues. Germline V lookup: CDR1 SGHRS, CDR2 YFSETQ. The CDR3 coding sequence is TGCGCCAGCAGCTTAGAGACTAGCACAGATACGCAGTATTTT. Protein product: CASSLETSTDTQYF.

This clone came up a few times. The rearrangement joins TRBV9 to TRBJ1-1, with a tentative D call TRBD1 (5 bases). This CDR3 has 15 residues. V lost 3 bases to trimming and J lost 4 bases, with 16 bases between them. From germline, CDR1 is SGDLS and CDR2 YYNGEE. DNA of the CDR3: TGTGCCAGCAGCGAGGGAAGGGGCGTCGGCACTGAAGCTTTCTTT. Its protein is CASSEGRGVGTEAFF. The full variable domain, rest sourced from reference TRBV9 and TRBJ1-1, is DSGVTQTPKHLITATGQRVTLRCSPRSGDLSVYWYQQSLDQGLQFLIQYYNGEERAKGNILERFSAQQFPDLHSELNLSSLELGDSALYFCASSEGRGVGTEAFFGQGTRLTVV.

This chain uses TRBV7-8 with TRBJ1-2, with 8 bases aligning to TRBD1. Trimming at V came to 4 bases and at J to 0 bases, leaving 7 bases not matched to a gene. This CDR3 contains 16 residues. Germline V lookup: CDR1 SGHVS, CDR2 FQNEAQ. The CDR3: CASSWDRRTSNYGYTF. In DNA, the CDR3 is TGTGCCAGCAGCTGGGACAGGAGGACCTCTAACTATGGCTACACCTTC.